This T cell receptor (beta chain) was retrieved from a study of T cell responses to AZD1222 COVID-19 vaccine. General study findings and limits: CD4 TCRs linked to vaccination spanned spike, dominating at 160-218 and 743-854. Sampled repertoires all dated from after the peak T cell response.

This clone was recorded a few times. Its antigen is unidentified. One junction end disagrees with the germline gene, perhaps due to a read error. CDR1 and CDR2 from the germline V gene are SSHAT and FNYEAQ (reference sequence). The CDR3 consists of 16 residues. Assay used: immunoSEQ multiplex PCR; TCRdb lists only in-frame clones, some missing. The repertoire has over 130,000 clones, roughly 90% of them found once; the top ten carry more than 4.5%. The J gene is TRBJ2-1, the V gene TRBV7-7; tentatively, D is TRBD2 (6 bases). The source is an adult in good health. Specimen: peripheral blood, collected on day 0 of AZD1222 vaccination. The CDR3 here is CASSPGGPGRYNEQFF. The CDR3, as DNA: TGTGCTAGCAGCCCCGGAGGGCCGGGTCGATACAATGAGCAGTTCTTC.